Listed here are 21 T cell receptor beta chains from one sample, sequenced in a study of radiotherapy plus CTLA-4 blockade in lung cancer. Libraries were prepared by immunoSEQ multiplex PCR; TCRdb keeps only in-frame clonotypes and omits some of them. The data hold tens of thousands of clones, with roughly 86% observed a single time. The sequenced sample was peripheral blood, obtained from a patient treated with radiotherapy plus ipilimumab. These receptors were obtained from a human donor with non-small cell lung cancer whose response to radiotherapy plus ipilimumab could not be evaluated.

The chain uses TRBV27 and TRBJ1-2; D gene uncertain. The length of the CDR3 is 15 residues. Per germline, CDR1 MNHEY and CDR2 SMNVEV (reference sequence). V dropped 2 bases and J dropped 8 bases, with 18 bases sitting between them. DNA of the CDR3: TGTGCCAGCAGTTTAGGAGGGCAGTATCAAAGCGGCTACACCTTC. It specifies CASSLGGQYQSGYTF.

The chain combines TRBV7-2 with TRBJ1-1, with 7 nucleotides matching TRBD1. There are 12 residues in the CDR3. V shed 5 bases and J 7 bases; nucleotides not matched to a gene: 4. Germline values: CDR1 SGHTA, CDR2 FQGNSA. CDR3 sequence (DNA): TGTGCCAGCAGCAGAGCAGGGGGTGAAGCTTTCTTT. Protein product: CASSRAGGEAFF. The complete variable domain, with remaining parts taken from reference TRBV7-2 and TRBJ1-1, reads GAGVSQSPSNKVTEKGKDVELRCDPISGHTALYWYRQSLGQGLEFLIYFQGNSAPDKSGLPSDRFSAERTGGSVSTLTIQRTQQEDSAVYLCASSRAGGEAFFGQGTRLTVV.

The J gene is TRBJ1-1, the V gene TRBV5-1; a possible D gene is TRBD1 (6 bases). Trimming removed 0 bases at V and 4 bases at J, with 13 bases between. CDR1 is SGHRS and CDR2 is YFSETQ in the germline V gene. CDR3 size: 15 residues. The DNA of the CDR3 is TGCGCCAGCAGCTTGGAAACAGGGTTAGGCACTGAAGCTTTCTTT. Its protein is CASSLETGLGTEAFF.

The chain uses TRBV10-3 and TRBJ2-7; 8 nucleotides align to TRBD1. Per germline, CDR1 ENHRY and CDR2 SYGVKD. This CDR3 spans 12 amino acids. V dropped 10 bases and J dropped 3; count of bases not matched to a gene: 5. The CDR3 spells CATGQGGYEQYF. CDR3 nucleotides: TGTGCCACAGGACAGGGAGGCTACGAGCAGTACTTC.

J is TRBJ1-4 and V is TRBV6-6, with TRBD1 matching 9 bases. Trimming removed 0 bases from V and 5 bases from J; junction bases left unmatched: 1. CDR1 is MNHNY, CDR2 SVGAGI, per germline (reference sequence). The CDR3 has 15 residues. As DNA, the CDR3 is TGTGCCAGCAGTTACTCGGGGACAGGGAATGAAAAACTGTTTTTT. Translated: CASSYSGTGNEKLFF.

This chain uses TRBV19 with TRBJ2-7, with 8 positions matching TRBD1. The junction had 6 bases not matched to a gene; V was cut back by 1 base and J by 4 bases. Germline V gives CDR1 LNHDA, CDR2 SQIVND (reference sequence). CDR3 length: 15 amino acids. CDR3 in DNA: TGTGCCAGTAGTATAGCGCCAGGGGGCAGATACGAGCAGTACTTC. Its protein is CASSIAPGGRYEQYF.

The chain is built from TRBV5-4 and TRBJ1-5; D is possibly TRBD1 (5 bases). The CDR3 totals 16 residues. Per the germline V gene, CDR1 is SGHNT and CDR2 is YYREEE (reference sequence). Trimming cost V 0 bases and J 1 base, with 11 bases left between them. The CDR3 DNA follows: TGTGCCAGCAGCTTGGGTGGGGGGATGAGCAATCAGCCCCAGCATTTT. Its translation: CASSLGGGMSNQPQHF.

V is TRBV4-1 and J is TRBJ1-2, with TRBD1 as a possible D gene (6 bases). Germline assignment: CDR1 MGHRA and CDR2 YSYEKL. V was clipped by 4 bases and J by 3 bases, with 9 bases between them. This CDR3 has 13 residues. CDR3 bases: TGCGCCAGCAGCCCCAAGGGGGACTATGGCTACACCTTC. Translating it yields CASSPKGDYGYTF.

The chain couples TRBV11-2 to TRBJ1-2, with TRBD1 matching over 8 bases. The CDR3 consists of 17 residues. The V segment lost 4 bases and the J segment 2 bases; nucleotides outside the gene matches: 12. Per the germline V gene, CDR1 is SGHAT and CDR2 is FQNNGV. The CDR3 DNA is TGTGCCAGCAGCTCCCTCTCCCGACAGGGGCGCAACTATGGCTACACCTTC. Translated: CASSSLSRQGRNYGYTF.

The chain couples TRBV4-1 to TRBJ2-7, with D perhaps matching TRBD1 (6 bases). CDR3 length equals 17 residues. The V gene's germline CDR1 is MGHRA and CDR2 YSYEKL. The ends were cut back, 1 base at V and 3 bases at J, with 19 bases in the middle. DNA for the CDR3: TGCGCCAGCAGCCAAGTTGTTAGACGTAGGGGGATCTACGAGCAGTACTTC. This translates into CASSQVVRRRGIYEQYF.

This chain joins TRBV5-1 and TRBJ2-2, with TRBD2 matching over 11 bases. Germline trimming cut 1 base from V and 5 bases from J; bases unmatched to any gene: 1. This CDR3 spans 15 amino acids. CDR1 and CDR2 (germline): SGHRS, YFSETQ. The CDR3 spells CASSLTSGRTGELFF. The CDR3, as DNA: TGCGCCAGCAGCTTGACTAGCGGGAGAACCGGGGAGCTGTTTTTT.

The chain employs TRBV19 and TRBJ1-5, with D possibly TRBD1 on 6 matching bases. The germline V gene has CDR1 LNHDA and CDR2 SQIVND (reference sequence). The CDR3 spans 16 residues. Trimming stripped 5 bases from V and 0 bases from J, with 14 bases between. This CDR3 reads CASSSRGGFSNQPQHF. In DNA form, the CDR3 reads TGTGCCAGTAGTTCAAGGGGGGGTTTTAGCAATCAGCCCCAGCATTTT.

The gene calls are TRBV27 and TRBJ1-4; D might be TRBD1 (5 bases). Per the germline V gene, CDR1 is MNHEY and CDR2 is SMNVEV (reference sequence). V lost 2 bases and J 8 bases, leaving 12 bases between the germline ends. The CDR3 spans 14 residues. The CDR3 sequence: CASSLGRGSEKLFF. CDR3 bases: TGTGCCAGCAGTTTAGGTCGGGGGAGCGAAAAACTGTTTTTT.

V is TRBV19 and J is TRBJ2-5, with 10 positions matching TRBD2. Trimming cost V 2 bases and J 2 bases; bases outside gene matches: 14. Germline assignment: CDR1 LNHDA and CDR2 SQIVND (reference sequence). This CDR3 has 19 amino acids. DNA of the CDR3: TGTGCCAGTAGTATAACCGGACTAAGGCTAGCGGGAGTACAAGAGACCCAGTACTTC. It codes for CASSITGLRLAGVQETQYF. The full variable domain, rest sourced from reference TRBV19 and TRBJ2-5, is DGGITQSPKYLFRKEGQNVTLSCEQNLNHDAMYWYRQDPGQGLRLIYYSQIVNDFQKGDIAEGYSVSREKKESFPLTVTSAQKNPTAFYLCASSITGLRLAGVQETQYFGPGTRLLVL.

This sequence joins TRBV5-1 and TRBJ2-2; D is perhaps TRBD1 (5 bases). V was clipped by 8 bases and J by 5 bases, with 16 bases between them. Looked up from germline, CDR1 is SGHRS and CDR2 is YFSETQ. This CDR3 region has 14 residues. The CDR3 loop is CASSHGRDTGELFF. The DNA of the CDR3 is TGCGCCAGTTCGCACGGCAGGGATACCGGGGAGCTGTTTTTT.

This clone was detected only once. Other nucleotide sequences in the sample specify the same CDR3. The chain employs TRBV11-2 and TRBJ2-5; 10 positions match TRBD1. CDR1 and CDR2 (germline): SGHAT, FQNNGV. This CDR3 is 15 amino acids long. V dropped 4 bases and J dropped 4; count of bases not matched to a gene: 6. CDR3 in amino acids: CASSSGDRGGETQYF. As DNA, the CDR3 is TGTGCCAGCAGCTCGGGGGACAGGGGAGGAGAGACCCAGTACTTC. The whole variable domain, filled in from reference TRBV11-2 and TRBJ2-5, reads EAGVAQSPRYKIIEKRQSVAFWCNPISGHATLYWYQQILGQGPKLLIQFQNNGVVDDSQLPKDRFSAERLKGVDSTLKIQPAKLEDSAVYLCASSSGDRGGETQYFGPGTRLLVL.

In DNA, the CDR3 is TGTGCCAGCAGACCCTCGGGGATGAGCAATCAGCCCCAGCATTTT. This encodes CASRPSGMSNQPQHF. V is TRBV6-5 and J is TRBJ1-5; D unclear. The CDR3 has 15 amino acids. V was shortened by 6 bases and J by 1 base, with 13 bases between the two germline ends. Germline V lookup: CDR1 MNHEY, CDR2 SVGAGI.

This sequence joins TRBV6-1 and TRBJ2-7, with TRBD2 matching over 9 bases. This CDR3 contains 14 residues. CDR1 MNHNS and CDR2 SASEGT come from the germline V gene. V dropped 2 bases and J dropped 3; count of bases not matched to a gene: 2. CDR3 nucleotides: TGTGCCAGCAGTGAACTAGCGGGAAACTACGAGCAGTACTTC. Translated: CASSELAGNYEQYF.

The CDR3 DNA sequence: TGTGCCATCAGTGAGTCAGGGGGCACAGATACGCAGTATTTT. Protein sequence: CAISESGGTDTQYF. V and J are TRBV10-3 and TRBJ2-3; TRBD1 is a possible D gene (5 bases). The germline V and J ends were trimmed by 0 bases and 1 base, with 5 bases remaining between them. The CDR3 consists of 14 residues. Per the germline V gene, CDR1 is ENHRY and CDR2 is SYGVKD.

The chain recombines TRBV4-2 with TRBJ2-3; a weak D match, TRBD2 (5 bases). Trimming took off 5 bases at V and 3 bases at J, with 12 bases between the two ends. The CDR3 is 14 residues long. Germline CDR1 LGHNA, CDR2 YNFKEQ. The CDR3 region is CASSFEGETDTQYF. The CDR3 region has the DNA TGTGCCAGCAGCTTCGAGGGAGAGACAGATACGCAGTATTTT.

V and J are TRBV28 and TRBJ1-3; no clear D gene. CDR3 length: 14 amino acids. In germline, CDR1 is MDHEN, CDR2 SYDVKM. Trimming took off 7 bases at V and 4 bases at J, with 14 bases between the two ends. CDR3 residues: CASMDAGQGNTIYF. The CDR3 DNA follows: TGTGCCAGCATGGATGCAGGTCAAGGAAACACCATATATTTT.